This T cell receptor (beta chain) was documented in a study of CD8+ T cells in alopecia areata. Extracted from the samples, RNA was reverse transcribed into cDNA to serve as the sequencing template. TCRdb's copy holds only in-frame clones and misses some; the assay was immunoSEQ multiplex PCR. The sample gives 110,000 or so clones, under 60% of which show up once; roughly 25% is in the top ten. Germline V gives CDR1 MNHEY, CDR2 SMNVEV (reference sequence). This CDR3 has 13 amino acids. Trimming stripped 7 bases from V and 4 bases from J, with 8 bases between. This receptor was identified in a human donor with alopecia areata. V usage is TRBV27 and J usage is TRBJ2-6; no firm D call. Sequencing input: NKG2D-low CD8+ T cells sorted from blood. The CDR3 DNA reads as TGTGCCAGCATGGGTGCAGGGGCCAACGTCCTGACTTTC. Encoded protein: CASMGAGANVLTF. Full variable domain (rest looked up from reference TRBV27 and TRBJ2-6): EAQVTQNPRYLITVTGKKLTVTCSQNMNHEYMSWYRQDPGLGLRQIYYSMNVEVTDKGDVPEGYKVSRKEKRNFPLILESPSPNQTSLYFCASMGAGANVLTFGAGSRLTVL.